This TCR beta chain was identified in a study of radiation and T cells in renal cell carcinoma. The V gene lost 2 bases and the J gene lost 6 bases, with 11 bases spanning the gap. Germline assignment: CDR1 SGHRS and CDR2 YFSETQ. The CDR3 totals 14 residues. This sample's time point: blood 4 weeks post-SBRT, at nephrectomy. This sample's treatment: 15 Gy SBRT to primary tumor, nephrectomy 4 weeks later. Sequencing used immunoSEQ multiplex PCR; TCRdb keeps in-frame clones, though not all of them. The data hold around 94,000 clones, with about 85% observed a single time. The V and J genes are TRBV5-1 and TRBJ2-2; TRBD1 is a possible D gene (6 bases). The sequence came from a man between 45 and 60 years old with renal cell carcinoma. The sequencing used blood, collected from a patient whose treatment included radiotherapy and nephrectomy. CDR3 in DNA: TGCGCCAGCAGCTTAACAGGGTACTCCGGGGAGCTGTTTTTT. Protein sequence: CASSLTGYSGELFF.